Reported below is one T cell receptor (beta chain). Antigen: not known. The data were obtained in a study of cytomegalovirus exposure and HLA in healthy donors. The study's findings and limits: Using a false discovery rate of 0.05, a later analysis showed that 16,000 or so TCR beta sequences were associated with HLA alleles. A list of more than 150 TCR beta chains associated with cytomegalovirus was given.

The CDR3 is 15 amino acids. PCR amplification relied on 60 Vbeta primers (plus 13 Jbeta primers). Authors' methods: In a later analysis, the count reached some 88 million unique TCR beta chains, with 9 million to 11 million shared. Some clones are missing from TCRdb's copy, which holds only in-frame ones; the method was immunoSEQ multiplex PCR. From that table come the V and J calls and clone size; the DNA was used to work out D and trimming. The sample contains about 150,000 clones, roughly four fifths of which appear only once. This chain uses TRBV21-1 with TRBJ2-5; the table's TRBD1 call for D was not verified on the DNA. TRBV21-1 is tagged as a pseudogene. The sample was PBMCs. The TCR was taken from a man aged 18 to 30 in good health and CMV-seronegative. CDR3 amino acids: CASSKGGQGIGTQYF. CDR3 nucleotide sequence: TGTGCCAGCAGCAAAGGGGGACAGGGGATTGGGACCCAGTACTTC.